This T cell receptor beta chain was obtained from a study of tissue T cells after allogeneic stem cell transplantation. TCRdb's copy holds only in-frame clones and misses some; the assay was immunoSEQ multiplex PCR. Of 2,000 to 2,500 clones listed, 55% are singletons. Study conclusions and caveats: Blood and spleen captured only part of the tissue TCR repertoire. Limitations included a small, clinically heterogeneous cohort and limited sampling depth.

Germline V CDR1 and CDR2: SGHND, FRSKSL. The ends lost 2 bases at V and 3 bases at J; junction bases unmatched: 4. The CDR3 loop spans 15 amino acids. This clone is termed large. Its antigen is still unknown. Genes and germline are mouse. Read coverage stops 1 residue before the CDR3 terminus; the germline J gene supplies the remainder. Noted time point: mouse harvest day 7 after allogeneic transplant. Mouse grafts combined 10^7 T-cell-depleted bone marrow cells with 10^6 splenic CD5+ T cells. Mice had MHC-mismatched B6 into BALB/c GVHD, sampled day 7 or 14. The chain couples TRBV15 to TRBJ1-2, with 9 bases identical to TRBD1. The source material was spleen. This receptor was identified in a female BALB/c mouse given C57BL/6 T cells with graft-versus-host disease after an allogeneic hematopoietic cell transplant. The CDR3 bases that were read are TGTGCCAGCAGTTTAAGGACAGGGGTCGACTCCGACTACACC. Its translation: CASSLRTGVDSDYT. The whole CDR3 region reads CASSLRTGVDSDYTF.